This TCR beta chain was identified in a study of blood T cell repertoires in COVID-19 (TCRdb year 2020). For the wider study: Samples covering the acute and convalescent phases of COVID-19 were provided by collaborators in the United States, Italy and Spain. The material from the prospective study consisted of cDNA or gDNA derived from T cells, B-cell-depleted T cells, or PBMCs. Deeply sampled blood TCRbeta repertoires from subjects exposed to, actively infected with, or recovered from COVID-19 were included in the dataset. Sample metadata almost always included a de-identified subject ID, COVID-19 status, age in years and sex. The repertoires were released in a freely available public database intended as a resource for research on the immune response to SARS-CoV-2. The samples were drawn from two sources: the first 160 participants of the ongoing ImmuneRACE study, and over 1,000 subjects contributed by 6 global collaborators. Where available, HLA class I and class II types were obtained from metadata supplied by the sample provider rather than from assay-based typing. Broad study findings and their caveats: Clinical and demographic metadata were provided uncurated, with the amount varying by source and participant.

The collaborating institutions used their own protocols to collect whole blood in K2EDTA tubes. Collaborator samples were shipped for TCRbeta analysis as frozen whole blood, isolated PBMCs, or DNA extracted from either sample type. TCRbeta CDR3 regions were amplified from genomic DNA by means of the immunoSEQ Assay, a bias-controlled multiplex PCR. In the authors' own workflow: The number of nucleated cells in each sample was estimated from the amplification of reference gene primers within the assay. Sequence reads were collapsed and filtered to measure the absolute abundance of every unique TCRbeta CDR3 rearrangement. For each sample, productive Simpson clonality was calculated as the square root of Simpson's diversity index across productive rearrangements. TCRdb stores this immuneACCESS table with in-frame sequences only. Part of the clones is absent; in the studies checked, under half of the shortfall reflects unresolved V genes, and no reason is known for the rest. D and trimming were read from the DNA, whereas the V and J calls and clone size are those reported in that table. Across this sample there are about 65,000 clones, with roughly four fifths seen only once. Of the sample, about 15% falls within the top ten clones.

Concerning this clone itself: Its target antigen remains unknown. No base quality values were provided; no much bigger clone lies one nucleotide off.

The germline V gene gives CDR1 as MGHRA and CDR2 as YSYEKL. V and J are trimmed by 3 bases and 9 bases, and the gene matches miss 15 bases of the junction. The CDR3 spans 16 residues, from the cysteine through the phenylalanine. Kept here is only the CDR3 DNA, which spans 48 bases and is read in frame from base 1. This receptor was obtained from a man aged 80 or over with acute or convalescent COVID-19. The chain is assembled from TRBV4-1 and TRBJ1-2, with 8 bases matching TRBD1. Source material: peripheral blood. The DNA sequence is TGCGCCAGCAGCCAGGGCCAACAGGGGGTGGTTGATCGCTACACCTTC. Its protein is CASSQGQQGVVDRYTF.